Reported below is one T cell receptor (beta chain). Its antigen is still unknown. Sequencing used immunoSEQ multiplex PCR; TCRdb keeps in-frame clones, though not all of them. The sample has about 2 million clones; 85% to 95% are singletons. This sample is part of a study of shared clonotypes between healthy human individuals. Study background: Three plates each covered CD4 naive and memory; CD8 naive two, CD8 memory one. Whole-study findings and limits: Across subsets, estimated richness was generally greater for naive than for memory populations.

CD4+ cell separation produced CD45RA+ naive and CD45RA-negative memory subsets. Germline V CDR1 and CDR2: ENHRY, SYGVKD. The ends lost 8 bases at V and 6 bases at J; junction bases unmatched: 10. The CDR3 extends over 14 amino acids. Sequenced: naive CD4+ T cells sorted from blood. The subset: CD45RA+ positively selected. This TCR was sampled from a man aged 18 to 30 in good health. The V gene is TRBV10-3, the J gene TRBJ1-1, with 9 nucleotides matching TRBD1. CDR3 coding DNA: TGTGCCATCGGCACAGACAGGGGGACGTCTGAAGCTTTCTTT. This encodes CAIGTDRGTSEAFF.